This passage covers 22 T cell receptor beta chains from one sample sequenced in a study of T cell changes during pregnancy in multiple sclerosis. Profiled with immunoSEQ multiplex PCR; TCRdb holds only in-frame clones, not every one. The repertoire holds tens of thousands of clones, 90% to 95% seen once, with about 2% in the top ten. The specimen was peripheral blood, collected in the third trimester of pregnancy. The receptor source for this set is a female donor in good health, enrolled as a control in a pregnancy study.

The genes are TRBV10-3 and TRBJ1-1, with 7 bases identical to TRBD1. This CDR3 comprises 15 residues. The germline V gene has CDR1 ENHRY and CDR2 SYGVKD. J lost 0 bases, V lost 4 bases, and 5 bases had no gene match. The DNA for the CDR3 is TGTGCCATCAGTGGGCAGACAGGGTTGAACACTGAAGCTTTCTTT. Amino acids: CAISGQTGLNTEAFF.

This chain uses TRBV19 with TRBJ1-1; TRBD1 matches 7 bases. V was pared by 5 bases and J by 6 bases, with 15 bases of the junction left unmatched. Germline V gives CDR1 LNHDA, CDR2 SQIVND (reference sequence). This CDR3 contains 16 residues. The CDR3 DNA reads TGTGCCAGTAGTCCTCTCCGCCGCGACAGGGTCGCTGAAGCTTTCTTT. It translates to CASSPLRRDRVAEAFF. The whole variable domain, filled in from reference TRBV19 and TRBJ1-1, reads DGGITQSPKYLFRKEGQNVTLSCEQNLNHDAMYWYRQDPGQGLRLIYYSQIVNDFQKGDIAEGYSVSREKKESFPLTVTSAQKNPTAFYLCASSPLRRDRVAEAFFGQGTRLTVV.

Here the CDR3 DNA reads TGCGCCAGCAGCGCCGGCGGGGGTTCCCACAATGAGCAGTTCTTC. Its translation: CASSAGGGSHNEQFF. The V and J genes are TRBV4-1 and TRBJ2-1; 7 bases are shared with TRBD2. The J segment lost 5 bases and the V segment lost 5 bases, leaving 9 bases of the junction unmatched. The germline gives CDR1 MGHRA, CDR2 YSYEKL. This CDR3 comprises 15 residues.

The rearrangement links TRBV19 to TRBJ1-1, with no clear D. The CDR3 length is 13 residues. V lost 3 bases and J 3 bases, leaving 8 bases between the germline ends. From germline, CDR1 is LNHDA and CDR2 SQIVND (reference sequence). The CDR3 sequence is CASSIDMDTEAFF. The CDR3 nucleotides read TGTGCCAGTAGTATTGACATGGACACTGAAGCTTTCTTT.

This chain joins TRBV2 and TRBJ2-5; D gene unclear. Trimming left V 4 bases short and J 2 bases short, with 5 bases between. Germline CDR1 reads SNHLY; CDR2 reads FYNNEI. The CDR3 is 12 residues long. The chain's CDR3 is CASSAQQETQYF. CDR3 DNA sequence: TGTGCCAGCAGTGCACAGCAAGAGACCCAGTACTTC.

The V gene is TRBV9, the J gene TRBJ2-1; D might be TRBD1 (6 bases). V lost 3 bases, J lost 1 base, and 8 bases lay in between. This CDR3 comprises 14 residues. CDR1 is SGDLS, CDR2 YYNGEE, per germline. CDR3 in amino acids: CASSAGVSYNEQFF. As DNA, the CDR3 is TGTGCCAGCAGCGCAGGGGTTTCCTACAATGAGCAGTTCTTC.

The genes are TRBV19 and TRBJ2-2, with D possibly TRBD2 on 6 matching bases. The CDR3 covers 15 residues. Trimming shortened V by 10 bases and J by 4 bases, and 19 bases separated the two germline ends. Germline CDR1 LNHDA, CDR2 SQIVND (reference sequence). The CDR3 bases are TGTGCCACCTCACGCTCGGGGGTCGGCACCGGGGAGCTGTTTTTT. Protein: CATSRSGVGTGELFF.

This clone appeared a single time. This chain links TRBV2 with TRBJ2-2, with 11 bases lining up with TRBD2. The V gene end was trimmed by 7 bases and the J gene end by 7 bases; junction bases not matched to a gene: 5. CDR1 is SNHLY and CDR2 is FYNNEI in the germline V gene. This CDR3 has 14 amino acids. CDR3: CASMLAGGVGELFF. The CDR3 DNA reads TGTGCCAGCATGCTAGCGGGAGGTGTCGGGGAGCTGTTTTTT.

V usage is TRBV13 and J usage is TRBJ2-1; no firm D call. The V and J ends lost 4 bases and 9 bases respectively, with 10 bases between them. CDR3 size: 12 residues. Germline assignment: CDR1 PRHDT and CDR2 FYEKMQ (reference sequence). The CDR3 DNA reads TGTGCCAGCAGCTCCCCTGGGCTTGAGCAGTTCTTC. Amino acids: CASSSPGLEQFF.

The sample holds one count of this clone. The CDR3 loop reads CASTLYGGGNEKLFF. The DNA of the CDR3 is TGTGCCAGCACCCTGTATGGGGGGGGAAATGAAAAACTGTTTTTT. The V and J genes are TRBV7-8 and TRBJ1-4; tentatively, D is TRBD1 (5 bases). Germline CDR1 SGHVS, CDR2 FQNEAQ. V was pared by 7 bases and J by 5 bases, with 17 bases between. This CDR3 contains 15 residues.

This chain links TRBV19 with TRBJ1-3, with D perhaps matching TRBD1 (5 bases). Germline V gene data show CDR1 as LNHDA and CDR2 as SQIVND (reference sequence). This CDR3 has 15 residues. V was clipped by 6 bases and J by 0 bases, with 12 bases between them. CDR3 protein: CASRQDRSSGNTIYF. The CDR3 DNA follows: TGTGCCAGTAGACAGGACCGGAGCTCTGGAAACACCATATATTTT.

The chain links TRBV19 to TRBJ2-7; possible D gene TRBD1, 6 bases. Germline-derived CDR1 and CDR2 are LNHDA and SQIVND (reference sequence). V lost 6 bases, J lost 1 base, and 16 bases lay in between. The CDR3 extends over 15 amino acids. CDR3 region: CASSLRQVTSYEQYF. The CDR3 DNA follows: TGTGCCAGTAGCCTGCGACAGGTGACGTCCTACGAGCAGTACTTC.

The chain carries TRBV10-3 and TRBJ1-6; D not certain. Germline CDR1 ENHRY, CDR2 SYGVKD. The CDR3 runs to 14 residues. V was shortened by 6 bases and J by 7 bases, with 13 bases between the two germline ends. The CDR3 loop reads CAIRELAPNSPLHF. CDR3 nucleotide sequence: TGTGCCATCAGAGAATTAGCCCCGAATTCACCCCTCCACTTT.

V and J are TRBV6-1 and TRBJ1-6; TRBD1 agrees at 8 bases. This CDR3 region has 15 residues. With V trimmed by 1 base and J by 7 bases, 3 bases remained unmatched. Per the germline V gene, CDR1 is MNHNS and CDR2 is SASEGT. The CDR3 sequence is CASSEEWTGNSPLHF. The CDR3, as DNA: TGTGCCAGCAGTGAAGAGTGGACAGGGAATTCACCCCTCCACTTT.

A single count supports this clone. The V call is TRBV30, the J call TRBJ1-5, with 7 bases matching TRBD1. CDR1 GTSNPN and CDR2 SVGIG come from the germline V gene (reference sequence). Germline trimming cut 3 bases from V and 5 bases from J; bases unmatched to any gene: 7. The CDR3 extends over 14 amino acids. Here the CDR3 DNA reads TGTGCCTGGAGCTCAGGGGGAATCGATCAGCCCCAGCATTTT. Translated: CAWSSGGIDQPQHF.

This clone was seen more than once but under ten times. The chain has TRBV6-6 and TRBJ1-1; D perhaps matches TRBD1 (6 bases). Trimming stripped 0 bases from V and 4 bases from J, with 12 bases between. The CDR3 totals 15 residues. Germline loops: CDR1 MNHNY, CDR2 SVGAGI (reference sequence). In DNA form, the CDR3 reads TGTGCCAGCAGTTACTCGACCAGGGGAGCCACTGAAGCTTTCTTT. This encodes CASSYSTRGATEAFF.

This sequence joins TRBV5-1 and TRBJ2-1; D ambiguous. Between the trimmed V and J ends, which lost 1 base and 8 bases, there was a span of 7 bases. Germline loops: CDR1 SGHRS, CDR2 YFSETQ. The CDR3 loop spans 12 amino acids. The CDR3 loop is CASSLIAHEQFF. The CDR3 region has the DNA TGCGCCAGCAGCTTGATAGCTCATGAGCAGTTCTTC.

CDR3 bases: TGTGCCAGCTCACGCGAGACGAACACCGGGGAGCTGTTTTTT. Its protein product is CASSRETNTGELFF. The rearrangement joins TRBV18 to TRBJ2-2; D gene unclear. The CDR3 sequence is 14 residues long. Germline values: CDR1 KGHSH, CDR2 LQKENI. V was trimmed by 4 bases and J by 0 bases, leaving 6 bases between them.

The CDR3: CASSDPSQGETDTQYF. The CDR3 region has the DNA TGTGCCAGCAGTGACCCGTCACAGGGGGAAACAGATACGCAGTATTTT. V gene TRBV6-4 combines with J gene TRBJ2-3; 8 nucleotides agree with TRBD1. Unmatched junction bases numbered 7, after V lost 2 bases and J lost 3 bases. CDR3 length equals 16 residues. Per germline, CDR1 MRHNA and CDR2 SNTAGT.

Comment on this clone: At one end the junction does not follow the germline gene, possibly because of a read error. V is TRBV7-7 and J is TRBJ1-2; no reliable D call. CDR3 length: 17 amino acids. Germline V gene lookup returns CDR1 SSHAT and CDR2 FNYEAQ (reference sequence). The CDR3 sequence: CASSPPARPRTNYGYTF. CDR3 bases: TGTGCTAGCAGCCCCCCCGCGAGGCCGAGAACTAACTATGGCTACACCTTC.

The rearrangement uses TRBV19 and TRBJ1-3, with TRBD1 identical over 8 bases. Trimming removed 9 bases from V and 3 bases from J; junction bases left unmatched: 7. CDR1 LNHDA and CDR2 SQIVND come from the germline V gene (reference sequence). The CDR3 totals 14 residues. The CDR3 loop reads CASEDRAYGNTIYF. The CDR3 DNA follows: TGTGCCAGCGAGGACAGGGCATATGGAAACACCATATATTTT.

This sequence joins TRBV10-3 and TRBJ2-3; TRBD1 is a possible D gene (7 bases). The germline V and J ends were trimmed by 8 bases and 2 bases, with 17 bases remaining between them. The CDR3 is 15 residues long. Germline V CDR1 and CDR2: ENHRY, SYGVKD. As DNA, the CDR3 is TGTGCCATCGGAGGGACAGCCGTTAACACAGATACGCAGTATTTT. Translated, it gives CAIGGTAVNTDTQYF.